These 17 T cell receptor beta chains came from one sample sequenced in a study of CD8 T cells in Susac syndrome. RNA totalling about 0.45 to 1 ug underwent reverse transcription with random hexamers. TCRdb re-called the immunoSEQ multiplex PCR reads with MiXCR, one entry per CDR3 protein. This table has approximately 140,000 distinct CDR3 sequences, approximately 96% appearing once. Material for sequencing was CD4+ T cells from PBMCs. These receptors were collected from a human donor with multiple sclerosis.

This rearrangement joins TRBV9 to TRBJ1-1; no reliable D call. Trimming took off 1 base at V and 1 base at J, with 8 bases between the two ends. The germline CDR1 and CDR2 sequences are SGDLS and YYNGEE. The CDR3 is 14 amino acids. CDR3 nucleotides: TGTGCCAGCAGCGTACTGGCCCAGAACACTGAAGCTTTCTTT. The encoded protein is CASSVLAQNTEAFF.

The genes are TRBV18 and TRBJ1-5; D unresolved. The CDR3 length is 13 residues. Per the germline V gene, CDR1 is KGHSH and CDR2 is LQKENI. V was trimmed by 2 bases and J by 4 bases, leaving 6 bases between them. The CDR3 loop reads CASSPSGNQPQHF. The CDR3 nucleotides are TGTGCCAGCTCACCAAGCGGAAATCAGCCCCAGCATTTT. The full variable domain, rest sourced from reference TRBV18 and TRBJ1-5, is NAGVMQNPRHLVRRRGQEARLRCSPMKGHSHVYWYRQLPEEGLKFMVYLQKENIIDESGMPKERFSAEFPKEGPSILRIQQVVRGDSAAYFCASSPSGNQPQHFGDGTRLSIL.

The chain couples TRBV11-2 to TRBJ1-3; D not certain. The CDR3 is 11 residues long. V lost 7 bases to trimming and J lost 4 bases, with 5 bases between them. Germline assignment: CDR1 SGHAT and CDR2 FQNNGV. The CDR3, as DNA: TGTGCCAGCAATCTGGGAAACACCATATATTTT. It specifies CASNLGNTIYF. The full variable domain, rest sourced from reference TRBV11-2 and TRBJ1-3, is EAGVAQSPRYKIIEKRQSVAFWCNPISGHATLYWYQQILGQGPKLLIQFQNNGVVDDSQLPKDRFSAERLKGVDSTLKIQPAKLEDSAVYLCASNLGNTIYFGEGSWLTVV.

V is TRBV9 and J is TRBJ2-1, with no clear D. CDR1 is SGDLS and CDR2 is YYNGEE in the germline V gene. This CDR3 comprises 14 residues. Trimming left V 0 bases short and J 2 bases short, with 6 bases between. The CDR3 nucleotides read TGTGCCAGCAGCGTAGCCGTAGCCTACAATGAGCAGTTCTTC. Its protein product is CASSVAVAYNEQFF.

V is TRBV5-1 and J is TRBJ2-1, with D perhaps matching TRBD1 or TRBD2 (5 bases each). V lost 7 bases and J 8 bases, leaving 22 bases between the germline ends. This CDR3 contains 15 residues. Germline-derived CDR1 and CDR2 are SGHRS and YFSETQ. Written as DNA, the CDR3 is TGCGCCAGCCAGCCAACGGGGCCCTCCACGGATGAGCAGTTCTTC. This translates into CASQPTGPSTDEQFF.

The rearrangement joins TRBV19 to TRBJ1-4; no firm D call. The germline CDR1 and CDR2 sequences are LNHDA and SQIVND (reference sequence). Trimming stripped 5 bases from V and 5 bases from J, with 12 bases between. The CDR3 spans 14 residues. For the CDR3, the DNA is TGTGCCAGTAGTCGGACCCAGAACAATGAAAAACTGTTTTTT. Translated: CASSRTQNNEKLFF.

The V call is TRBV2, the J call TRBJ2-1, with 8 bases matching TRBD1. Germline V CDR1 and CDR2: SNHLY, FYNNEI. The V gene end was trimmed by 8 bases and the J gene end by 10 bases; junction bases not matched to a gene: 10. The CDR3 totals 13 residues. The CDR3 protein is CASRRRQGREQFF. CDR3 DNA: TGTGCCAGCCGACGTCGACAGGGGAGAGAGCAGTTCTTC. The full variable domain, with the rest looked up from reference TRBV2 and TRBJ2-1, is EPEVTQTPSHQVTQMGQEVILRCVPISNHLYFYWYRQILGQKVEFLVSFYNNEISEKSEIFDDQFSVERPDGSNFTLKIRSTKLEDSAMYFCASRRRQGREQFFGPGTRLTVL.

This chain uses TRBV11-2 with TRBJ2-1, with 7 bases that match TRBD2. Per germline, CDR1 SGHAT and CDR2 FQNNGV. The CDR3 runs to 15 residues. The junction had 7 bases not matched to a gene; V was cut back by 2 bases and J by 6 bases. For the CDR3, the DNA is TGTGCCAGCAGCTTATCAGGCGGGAGAAGCAATGAGCAGTTCTTC. Translating it yields CASSLSGGRSNEQFF.

The gene calls are TRBV6-5 and TRBJ1-1; the D gene is possibly TRBD1 (5 bases). This CDR3 comprises 11 residues. The V gene's germline CDR1 is MNHEY and CDR2 SVGAGI. Trimming removed 7 bases from V and 8 bases from J, with 11 bases in between. The chain's CDR3 is CASNRGAEAFF. CDR3 in DNA: TGTGCCAGCAATCGCGGGGCAGAAGCTTTCTTT.

CDR3 in DNA: TGTGCCAGCAGCGACGGGACTAGGGTGGGCTCCTACAATGAGCAGTTCTTC. Translating gives CASSDGTRVGSYNEQFF. This chain joins TRBV2 and TRBJ2-1; 8 bases agree with TRBD2. CDR1 is SNHLY, CDR2 FYNNEI, per germline. The CDR3 is 17 residues long. V gave up 6 bases and J gave up 0 bases; unmatched junction bases: 10.

The rearrangement uses TRBV7-9 and TRBJ1-1, with D maybe TRBD1 (5 bases). The CDR3 has 15 residues. Germline V gives CDR1 SEHNR, CDR2 FQNEAQ (reference sequence). V dropped 5 bases and J dropped 0 bases, with 13 bases sitting between them. In DNA form, the CDR3 reads TGTGCCAGCAGCCGCCGGGACGGATTGAACACTGAAGCTTTCTTT. Its protein product is CASSRRDGLNTEAFF.

The chain carries TRBV29-1 and TRBJ2-5, with D possibly called TRBD1 or TRBD2 (5 bases each). Germline V gene data show CDR1 as SQVTM and CDR2 as ANQGSEA. With 6 bases removed from V and 8 bases from J, the gap between germline ends came to 25 bases. The CDR3 loop spans 15 amino acids. CDR3: CSVPRSGTPYETQYF. CDR3 coding DNA: TGCAGCGTCCCACGTTCCGGGACCCCTTACGAAACCCAGTACTTC.

The V gene is TRBV7-2, the J gene TRBJ2-7, with TRBD1 matching 7 bases. Trimming removed 2 bases from V and 3 bases from J; junction bases left unmatched: 7. CDR1 is SGHTA, CDR2 FQGNSA, per germline. The CDR3 sequence is 15 residues long. CDR3 coding DNA: TGTGCCAGCAGCTTACCCCAGGGGGTTATCTACGAGCAGTACTTC. This encodes CASSLPQGVIYEQYF. Looking up the rest from reference TRBV7-2 and TRBJ2-7 gives the full variable domain: GAGVSQSPSNKVTEKGKDVELRCDPISGHTALYWYRQSLGQGLEFLIYFQGNSAPDKSGLPSDRFSAERTGGSVSTLTIQRTQQEDSAVYLCASSLPQGVIYEQYFGPGTRLTVT.

For the CDR3, the DNA is TGTGCCAGCAGCCTTTTGGGCGCGTATACGCAGTATTTT. As protein: CASSLLGAYTQYF. This sequence joins TRBV3-1 and TRBJ2-3; D remains unclear. The germline V and J ends were trimmed by 4 bases and 7 bases, with 12 bases remaining between them. Germline V gene lookup returns CDR1 LGHDT and CDR2 YNNKEL (reference sequence). The CDR3 spans 13 residues.

The rearrangement joins TRBV30 to TRBJ1-6, with no clear D. The CDR3 contains 12 residues. Germline CDR1 and CDR2: GTSNPN and SVGIG (reference sequence). V lost 7 bases and J lost 7, with 11 bases in between. CDR3 in amino acids: CASTPGNSPLHF. In DNA, the CDR3 is TGTGCCTCCACCCCGGGGAATTCACCCCTCCACTTT.

The V gene is TRBV20-1, the J gene TRBJ2-1, with 9 positions matching TRBD2. Per germline, CDR1 DFQATT and CDR2 SNEGSKA (reference sequence). CDR3 size: 17 residues. After removal of 6 bases from V and 0 bases from J, the junction contained 12 bases not matched to a gene. CDR3: CSAPWRGGRSSYNEQFF. The CDR3 coding sequence is TGCAGTGCCCCGTGGCGGGGGGGCCGCTCCTCCTACAATGAGCAGTTCTTC.

This sequence joins TRBV6-5 and TRBJ1-1; TRBD1 matches 9 bases. The germline CDR1 and CDR2 sequences are MNHEY and SVGAGI. Losses at the gene ends were 2 bases for V and 4 bases for J; bases not matched to a gene: 14. The CDR3 is 18 residues long. The CDR3 DNA reads as TGTGCCAGCAGTTACGTTGTCCTACAGGGGGCTATTGGCACTGAAGCTTTCTTT. Protein: CASSYVVLQGAIGTEAFF.